Listed below are T cell receptor beta chains from one sample, sequenced in a study of CD8 T cells in Susac syndrome. A single record per CDR3 protein comes from TCRdb applying MiXCR to the immunoSEQ multiplex PCR reads. Of 150,000 or so distinct CDR3 sequences in the sample, just under 95% were seen once. What was sequenced was CD4+ T cells from PBMCs. The source is a human donor with Susac syndrome. The CDR3 runs from the conserved cysteine through the conserved F or W. The order of the fields is V gene, D gene, J gene, clone size, CDR3 DNA, CDR3 protein. D genes are given only for firm matches. A clone size is listed for some rows: how often the clone was seen (once, few, many), or a class if it is expanded.

v_gene: TRBV12-3/TRBV12-4; d_gene: NA; j_gene: TRBJ1-5; abundance: NA; CDR3nt: TGTGCCAGCAGCCCGCAGGGCGCGAGCAATCAGCCCCAGCATTTT; CDR3aa: CASSPQGASNQPQHF
v_gene: TRBV28; d_gene: NA; j_gene: TRBJ1-1; abundance: NA; CDR3nt: TGTGCCAGCACGACGAACACTGAAGCTTTCTTT; CDR3aa: CASTTNTEAFF
v_gene: TRBV29-1; d_gene: NA; j_gene: TRBJ2-3; abundance: NA; CDR3nt: TGCAGCGTTGACGGCCAGCTCCGCACAGATACGCAGTATTTT; CDR3aa: CSVDGQLRTDTQYF
v_gene: TRBV20-1; d_gene: NA; j_gene: TRBJ2-3; abundance: NA; CDR3nt: TGCAGTGGCGGCGGCACAGATACGCAGTATTTT; CDR3aa: CSGGGTDTQYF
v_gene: TRBV30; d_gene: NA; j_gene: TRBJ1-2; abundance: NA; CDR3nt: TGTGCCTGGAGTCCTCATACTAACTATGGCTACACCTTC; CDR3aa: CAWSPHTNYGYTF
v_gene: TRBV30; d_gene: NA; j_gene: TRBJ2-7; abundance: once; CDR3nt: TGTGCCTGGAGTGTACTCTACGAGCAGTACTTC; CDR3aa: CAWSVLYEQYF
v_gene: TRBV28; d_gene: NA; j_gene: TRBJ1-2; abundance: once; CDR3nt: TGTGCCAGCAGCAGCGGACTCGTAGGATTCTACACCTTC; CDR3aa: CASSSGLVGFYTF
v_gene: TRBV7-9; d_gene: NA; j_gene: TRBJ2-5; abundance: NA; CDR3nt: TGTGCCAGCAGCTTAGGTCTAGTTACCCAAGAGACCCAGTACTTC; CDR3aa: CASSLGLVTQETQYF
v_gene: TRBV4-3; d_gene: NA; j_gene: TRBJ2-1; abundance: NA; CDR3nt: TGCGCCAGCAGCCAAGAATACGGGAGAATGGGCAATGAGCAGTTCTTC; CDR3aa: CASSQEYGRMGNEQFF
v_gene: TRBV6-1; d_gene: NA; j_gene: TRBJ2-7; abundance: NA; CDR3nt: TGTGCCAGCAGTGAGCTCCCCGGTTCGGGGTGGGAGCAGTACTTC; CDR3aa: CASSELPGSGWEQYF
v_gene: TRBV5-1; d_gene: TRBD1; j_gene: TRBJ1-2; abundance: NA; CDR3nt: TGCGCCAGCAGCTGGGGACAGGGCCAGTATGGCTACACCTTC; CDR3aa: CASSWGQGQYGYTF
v_gene: TRBV12-3/TRBV12-4; d_gene: NA; j_gene: TRBJ1-6; abundance: NA; CDR3nt: TGTGCCAGCCGACAGATCTATAATTCACCCCTCCACTTT; CDR3aa: CASRQIYNSPLHF
v_gene: TRBV12-3/TRBV12-4; d_gene: TRBD2; j_gene: TRBJ2-5; abundance: NA; CDR3nt: TGTGCCAGCAGTACGGGACTAGCGGGAGTAGGGGAGACCCAGTACTTC; CDR3aa: CASSTGLAGVGETQYF
v_gene: TRBV7-9; d_gene: NA; j_gene: TRBJ1-4; abundance: NA; CDR3nt: TGTGCCAGCAGCTTAGAGGCGCAAGGTGAAAAACTGTTTTTT; CDR3aa: CASSLEAQGEKLFF
v_gene: TRBV12-3/TRBV12-4; d_gene: TRBD1; j_gene: TRBJ2-4; abundance: NA; CDR3nt: TGTGCCAGCAGGTCAACAGGGGTTCACGGCATTCAGTACTTC; CDR3aa: CASRSTGVHGIQYF
v_gene: TRBV4-1; d_gene: NA; j_gene: TRBJ1-4; abundance: NA; CDR3nt: TGCGCCAGCTCTTTCGAAATGAGCAGTGAAAAACTGTTTTTT; CDR3aa: CASSFEMSSEKLFF
v_gene: TRBV5-1; d_gene: TRBD1; j_gene: TRBJ1-1; abundance: NA; CDR3nt: TGCGCCAGCAGCCCTGGACAGGGGAACACTGAAGCTTTCTTT; CDR3aa: CASSPGQGNTEAFF
v_gene: TRBV11-1; d_gene: NA; j_gene: TRBJ1-1; abundance: NA; CDR3nt: TGTGCCAGCAGCTTAGGCAGGATGAACACTGAAGCTTTCTTT; CDR3aa: CASSLGRMNTEAFF
v_gene: TRBV20-1; d_gene: TRBD2; j_gene: TRBJ2-7; abundance: NA; CDR3nt: TGCAGTGCTAGTACTAGCGGTTACTACGAGCAGTACTTC; CDR3aa: CSASTSGYYEQYF
v_gene: TRBV29-1; d_gene: NA; j_gene: TRBJ1-5; abundance: NA; CDR3nt: TGCAGCGTTGGACAGAGTGTCAATCAGCCCCAGCATTTT; CDR3aa: CSVGQSVNQPQHF
v_gene: TRBV7-7; d_gene: NA; j_gene: TRBJ2-1; abundance: NA; CDR3nt: TGTGCTAGCAGCTTAGATCGGCAGGGCTACAATGAGCAGTTCTTC; CDR3aa: CASSLDRQGYNEQFF
v_gene: TRBV2; d_gene: NA; j_gene: TRBJ2-4; abundance: NA; CDR3nt: TGTGCCAGCAGTGCCACCGGGACTTCTCAGTACTTC; CDR3aa: CASSATGTSQYF
v_gene: TRBV2; d_gene: TRBD1; j_gene: TRBJ2-3; abundance: NA; CDR3nt: TGTGCCAGCATTTGGGGACAGGGGTTCACAGATACGCAGTATTTT; CDR3aa: CASIWGQGFTDTQYF
v_gene: TRBV12-5; d_gene: NA; j_gene: TRBJ1-1; abundance: NA; CDR3nt: TGTGCTAGTGCCTCGGGCCAGGCGGTCGGTGAAGCTTTCTTT; CDR3aa: CASASGQAVGEAFF
v_gene: TRBV25-1; d_gene: NA; j_gene: TRBJ2-5; abundance: NA; CDR3nt: TGTGCCAGCAGTGAGTCACAGACTATTCAAGAGACCCAGTACTTC; CDR3aa: CASSESQTIQETQYF
v_gene: TRBV30; d_gene: NA; j_gene: TRBJ2-7; abundance: once; CDR3nt: TGTGCCTGGAGTGAGGGCCCCCTGAGGGAGCAGTACTTC; CDR3aa: CAWSEGPLREQYF
v_gene: TRBV30; d_gene: NA; j_gene: TRBJ1-1; abundance: NA; CDR3nt: TGTGCCTGGAGTGACACTTTGAACACTGAAGCTTTCTTT; CDR3aa: CAWSDTLNTEAFF
v_gene: TRBV5-1; d_gene: NA; j_gene: TRBJ2-1; abundance: NA; CDR3nt: TGCGCCAGCAGCTTCCGGACAGACCTCTACAATGAGCAGTTCTTC; CDR3aa: CASSFRTDLYNEQFF
v_gene: TRBV29-1; d_gene: NA; j_gene: TRBJ2-1; abundance: NA; CDR3nt: TGCAGCGCCGGAGGTGACTATCAAAATGAGCAGTTCTTC; CDR3aa: CSAGGDYQNEQFF
v_gene: TRBV12-3/TRBV12-4; d_gene: NA; j_gene: TRBJ1-5; abundance: NA; CDR3nt: TGTGCCAGCAGCCAGGGTGATCAGCCCCAGCATTTT; CDR3aa: CASSQGDQPQHF
v_gene: TRBV18; d_gene: NA; j_gene: TRBJ2-7; abundance: few; CDR3nt: TGTGCCAGCTCACCCGGAGGCTACGAGCAGTACTTC; CDR3aa: CASSPGGYEQYF
v_gene: TRBV7-2; d_gene: NA; j_gene: TRBJ2-3; abundance: NA; CDR3nt: TGTGCCAGCAGCTTAGTTGTCGACCGGCTCGGCGATACGCAGTATTTT; CDR3aa: CASSLVVDRLGDTQYF
v_gene: TRBV20-1; d_gene: NA; j_gene: TRBJ1-5; abundance: NA; CDR3nt: TGCAGTGCTAGAGATGAGGCCTATAGCAATCAGCCCCAGCATTTT; CDR3aa: CSARDEAYSNQPQHF
v_gene: TRBV24-1; d_gene: NA; j_gene: TRBJ2-3; abundance: once; CDR3nt: TGTGCCACTTCGGTGGGAAGTACAGATACGCAGTATTTT; CDR3aa: CATSVGSTDTQYF
v_gene: TRBV29-1; d_gene: NA; j_gene: TRBJ2-1; abundance: NA; CDR3nt: TGCAGCGTTTTAACCGGGCGGAGGAGGAATGAGCAGTTCTTC; CDR3aa: CSVLTGRRRNEQFF
v_gene: TRBV5-1; d_gene: NA; j_gene: TRBJ2-5; abundance: NA; CDR3nt: TGCGCCAGCAGCGAGGGACCCACGGGGGAGACCCAGTACTTC; CDR3aa: CASSEGPTGETQYF
v_gene: TRBV9; d_gene: NA; j_gene: TRBJ2-2; abundance: NA; CDR3nt: TGTGCCAGCAGCGTACGGGTAGCCGGGGAGCTGTTTTTT; CDR3aa: CASSVRVAGELFF
v_gene: TRBV24-1; d_gene: NA; j_gene: TRBJ2-1; abundance: NA; CDR3nt: TGTGCCACCAGTGATTTCGGCAGGGGGGATGACAATGAGCAGTTCTTC; CDR3aa: CATSDFGRGDDNEQFF
v_gene: TRBV25-1; d_gene: TRBD2; j_gene: TRBJ2-1; abundance: NA; CDR3nt: TGTGCCAGCAGTAACGGGACTAGCGGGAGTTCCTACAATGAGCAGTTCTTC; CDR3aa: CASSNGTSGSSYNEQFF
v_gene: TRBV20-1; d_gene: NA; j_gene: TRBJ1-5; abundance: NA; CDR3nt: TGCAGTGCTAGAGATCGGGGATTGGATCAGCCCCAGCATTTT; CDR3aa: CSARDRGLDQPQHF
v_gene: TRBV15; d_gene: TRBD1; j_gene: TRBJ1-5; abundance: NA; CDR3nt: TGTGCCACCAGCACGGGACAGGGGGCTCGCAATCAGCCCCAGCATTTT; CDR3aa: CATSTGQGARNQPQHF
v_gene: TRBV5-6; d_gene: NA; j_gene: TRBJ2-1; abundance: once; CDR3nt: TGTGCCAGCAGCCCAGAACCGGGACAACGTAAGTTCTTC; CDR3aa: CASSPEPGQRKFF
v_gene: TRBV2; d_gene: NA; j_gene: TRBJ2-2; abundance: NA; CDR3nt: TGTGCCAGCCGTAAGACCGATGGGGAGCTGTTTTTT; CDR3aa: CASRKTDGELFF
v_gene: TRBV4-3; d_gene: TRBD1; j_gene: TRBJ2-7; abundance: NA; CDR3nt: TGCGCCAGCAGCGCGCGACAGGGTACGTACGAGCAGTACTTC; CDR3aa: CASSARQGTYEQYF
v_gene: TRBV7-9; d_gene: TRBD1; j_gene: TRBJ2-2; abundance: NA; CDR3nt: TGTGCCAGCAGCTCGGACAGGCCCTCGAACACCGGGGAGCTGTTTTTT; CDR3aa: CASSSDRPSNTGELFF
v_gene: TRBV9; d_gene: NA; j_gene: TRBJ2-1; abundance: NA; CDR3nt: TGTGCCAGCAGCGTAGAGTGGTGGGGTTTGAATGAGCAGTTCTTC; CDR3aa: CASSVEWWGLNEQFF
v_gene: TRBV15; d_gene: TRBD1; j_gene: TRBJ2-7; abundance: NA; CDR3nt: TGTGCCACCAGTCCGGGACAGGAGTACTACGAGCAGTACTTC; CDR3aa: CATSPGQEYYEQYF
v_gene: TRBV7-2; d_gene: NA; j_gene: TRBJ1-1; abundance: NA; CDR3nt: TGTGCCAGCAGCTTAGACGGCACTGAAGCTTTCTTT; CDR3aa: CASSLDGTEAFF
v_gene: TRBV20-1; d_gene: NA; j_gene: TRBJ2-5; abundance: NA; CDR3nt: TGCAGTGCTAGATCCCGGGCCGTGAGGACCCAGTACTTC; CDR3aa: CSARSRAVRTQYF
v_gene: TRBV15; d_gene: NA; j_gene: TRBJ2-3; abundance: NA; CDR3nt: TGTGCCACCAGCACCTTTGGGTATGATACGCAGTATTTT; CDR3aa: CATSTFGYDTQYF
v_gene: TRBV29-1; d_gene: TRBD1; j_gene: TRBJ2-5; abundance: NA; CDR3nt: TGCAGCGTTGTGCCCGGGACAGGGTTAGGAGAGACCCAGTACTTC; CDR3aa: CSVVPGTGLGETQYF
v_gene: TRBV12-3/TRBV12-4; d_gene: NA; j_gene: TRBJ2-3; abundance: once; CDR3nt: TGTGCCAGCAGCCGTGCCCGCACAGATACGCAGTATTTT; CDR3aa: CASSRARTDTQYF
v_gene: TRBV30; d_gene: NA; j_gene: TRBJ1-1; abundance: NA; CDR3nt: TGTGCCTGGAATTACAAGGTCTACACTGAAGCTTTCTTT; CDR3aa: CAWNYKVYTEAFF
v_gene: TRBV29-1; d_gene: NA; j_gene: TRBJ2-1; abundance: NA; CDR3nt: TGCAGCGCCATACCACCCCATGAGCAGTTCTTC; CDR3aa: CSAIPPHEQFF
v_gene: TRBV2; d_gene: TRBD1; j_gene: TRBJ1-1; abundance: NA; CDR3nt: TGTGCCAGCACCCAAGGCCGGACAGGGGGTTGGGGCACTGAAGCTTTCTTT; CDR3aa: CASTQGRTGGWGTEAFF
v_gene: TRBV19; d_gene: TRBD2; j_gene: TRBJ2-1; abundance: NA; CDR3nt: TGTGCCAGTAGTACACGGCTAGCGGGAGGGCCAATCAATGAGCAGTTCTTC; CDR3aa: CASSTRLAGGPINEQFF
v_gene: TRBV4-1; d_gene: TRBD1; j_gene: TRBJ1-1; abundance: NA; CDR3nt: TGCGCCAGCAGCCAGGAAGACAGGGGAAGGAACGCTTTCTTT; CDR3aa: CASSQEDRGRNAFF
v_gene: TRBV20-1; d_gene: NA; j_gene: TRBJ1-2; abundance: NA; CDR3nt: TGCAGTGCTTTTCTACAGCCCGGCTACACCTTC; CDR3aa: CSAFLQPGYTF
v_gene: TRBV4-3; d_gene: NA; j_gene: TRBJ2-7; abundance: NA; CDR3nt: TGCGCCAGCAGCCAAGAACCTCAGGGTGGCTACGAGCAGTACTTC; CDR3aa: CASSQEPQGGYEQYF